This TCR beta chain was profiled in a study of PD-1 blockade in classical Hodgkin lymphoma. General study findings and limits: Nivolumab initiation under 1 year post-ASCT meant exclusion. Complete responders started with a diversity level that resembled newly diagnosed patients at baseline.

All patients relapsed after autologous stem cell transplantation, and brentuximab vedotin exposure varied. About this clone itself: What it binds is unknown.

The ends lost 2 bases at V and 6 bases at J; junction bases unmatched: 6. Germline V gives CDR1 MNHEY, CDR2 SVGAGI. This CDR3 is built from 14 residues. Clones were sequenced by immunoSEQ multiplex PCR, and TCRdb holds only the in-frame ones, with some missing. In the table there are nearly 60,000 clones, around 93% of which are singletons. The gene calls are TRBV6-5 and TRBJ2-7, with 8 bases aligning to TRBD1. The source is a human donor with classical Hodgkin lymphoma. The starting material was peripheral blood mononuclear cells (PBMCs), obtained before the second cycle of nivolumab. CDR3 DNA: TGTGCCAGCAGTTACGCCGGACAGGGTAGCGAGCAGTACTTC. It encodes CASSYAGQGSEQYF.